The 8 T cell receptor beta chains presented below share a single source sample, sequenced in a study of graft-versus-host responses after intestinal transplantation. The data were produced by immunoSEQ multiplex PCR, yet TCRdb's version contains in-frame clones alone and is incomplete. This sample yields 75,000 to 100,000 clones, of which about 93% are seen a single time; around 0.17% belongs to the top ten. Their target antigens are unknown. The sequenced sample was unstimulated CD4+ T cells sorted from spleen or lymph node cells, obtained before intestinal transplant. Receptors originate from a human donor who received an intestinal transplant.

V gene TRBV19 combines with J gene TRBJ2-1; D unclear. Trimming took 7 bases from V and 9 from J, leaving 25 bases between them. The CDR3 is 16 amino acids. Germline CDR1 LNHDA, CDR2 SQIVND (reference sequence). CDR3 residues: CASNTLGLGGLSEQFF. For the CDR3, the DNA is TGTGCCAGTAACACCCTGGGTCTAGGCGGTCTGAGTGAGCAGTTCTTC.

This CDR3 is CASSSTGGDEKLFF. The CDR3 bases are TGTGCCAGCAGCTCGACAGGGGGGGATGAAAAACTGTTTTTT. The gene calls are TRBV5-4 and TRBJ1-4, with 9 nucleotides matching TRBD1. The germline V gene has CDR1 SGHNT and CDR2 YYREEE (reference sequence). V lost 3 bases to trimming and J lost 6 bases; unmatched junction nucleotides: 3. This CDR3 comprises 14 residues.

V is TRBV23-1 and J is TRBJ1-5; maybe TRBD1 (6 bases). TRBV23-1 is reported as an ORF; its role is uncertain. The CDR3 is 18 residues long. V was clipped by 2 bases and J by 0 bases, with 17 bases between them. The CDR3 is CASSQKGPGQNSNQPQHF. The CDR3, as DNA: TGCGCCAGCAGTCAAAAGGGCCCGGGACAAAATAGCAATCAGCCCCAGCATTTT.

This chain uses TRBV4-2 with TRBJ2-3, with TRBD2 matching over 7 bases. The CDR3 extends over 15 amino acids. CDR1 is LGHNA, CDR2 YNFKEQ, per germline. The junction had 9 bases not matched to a gene; V was cut back by 4 bases and J by 5 bases. The CDR3 loop reads CASSPAGVPIDTQYF. CDR3 sequence (DNA): TGTGCCAGCAGCCCCGCGGGGGTCCCGATAGATACGCAGTATTTT.

This clone has just one count. This chain uses TRBV5-6 with TRBJ1-1, with D possibly TRBD1 on 6 matching bases. The germline V gene encodes CDR1 SGHDT and CDR2 YYEEEE. Trimming shortened V by 4 bases and J by 6 bases, and 13 bases separated the two germline ends. The CDR3 consists of 13 residues. The chain's CDR3 is CASSPDRTPEAFF. CDR3 sequence (DNA): TGTGCCAGCAGCCCGGACAGAACCCCTGAAGCTTTCTTT.

The CDR3 spells CASSLLDGTGGEKLFF. In DNA, the CDR3 is TGTGCCAGCAGTTTACTTGACGGGACAGGGGGTGAAAAACTGTTTTTT. The genes are TRBV28 and TRBJ1-4, with 11 bases matching TRBD1. Germline V gives CDR1 MDHEN, CDR2 SYDVKM. J gave up 7 bases and V 2 bases, and 6 bases lay outside the gene matches. CDR3 length: 16 amino acids.

This chain joins TRBV20-1 and TRBJ2-5; perhaps TRBD2 as D (6 bases). Per germline, CDR1 DFQATT and CDR2 SNEGSKA (reference sequence). This CDR3 is 11 amino acids long. Between the trimmed V and J ends, which lost 1 base and 10 bases, there was a span of 10 bases. CDR3 loop: CSARGGVVQYF. CDR3 DNA: TGCAGTGCTAGAGGCGGGGTAGTCCAGTACTTC.

J is TRBJ2-5 and V is TRBV7-8; D unclear. Germline assignment: CDR1 SGHVS and CDR2 FQNEAQ. With 1 base removed from V and 2 bases from J, the gap between germline ends came to 5 bases. This CDR3 has 13 amino acids. CDR3 coding DNA: TGTGCCAGCAGCTTAGGGCAACAAGAGACCCAGTACTTC. Translated, it gives CASSLGQQETQYF.